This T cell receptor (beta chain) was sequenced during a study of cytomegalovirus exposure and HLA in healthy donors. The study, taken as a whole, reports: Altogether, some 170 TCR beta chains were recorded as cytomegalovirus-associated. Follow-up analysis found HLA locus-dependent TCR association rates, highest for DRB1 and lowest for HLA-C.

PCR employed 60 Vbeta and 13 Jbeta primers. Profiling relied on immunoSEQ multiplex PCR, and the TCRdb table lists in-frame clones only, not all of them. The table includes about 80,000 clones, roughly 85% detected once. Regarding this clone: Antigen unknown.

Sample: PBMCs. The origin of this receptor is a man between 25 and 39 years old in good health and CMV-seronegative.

The CDR3 nucleotides read TGTGCCAGCAGCGTAGGGGTTTTGGAGACCCAGTACTTC. It specifies CASSVGVLETQYF. The chain combines TRBV27 with TRBJ2-5; D possibly corresponds to TRBD1 (5 bases). Germline CDR1 and CDR2: MNHEY and SMNVEV (reference sequence). Between the trimmed V and J ends, which lost 6 bases and 5 bases, there was a span of 13 bases. The CDR3 covers 13 residues.